This TCR beta chain emerged from a study of patients and donors after allogeneic stem cell transplantation (dated by TCRdb to between 2020 and 2021). This clonotype was picked up one time. The target of this receptor is not known. Base qualities are not recorded, but no much larger clone differs from it by a single base. Just one read gives weak support. As encoded in the germline V gene, CDR1 is MGHRA while CDR2 is YSYEKL. Unmatched junction bases come to 5, with V trimmed by 0 bases and J by 13 bases. The CDR3 starts with the cysteine, ends with the phenylalanine, and has 14 residues. CDR3 DNA only is kept here, 42 bases in frame from base 1. Library preparation used RT-PCR. These reads were obtained on a NextSeq 550. The raw public data were reprocessed by TCRdb itself: fastp quality trimming at Q25, MiXCR clonotype calling, in-frame beta chains only. When rows share a CDR3 protein, they turn into one entry using the most common DNA and genes. For this sample there are some 880,000 distinct CDR3 sequences; under 20% appear just once. Around 6% of the sample is held by the ten biggest clonotypes.

Input material: blood, either unsorted or a sorted T cell fraction (not recorded which). This receptor was identified in a human donor who was either an allogeneic HSCT recipient or a stem cell or donor lymphocyte infusion donor (not recorded which). It is not recorded whose cells these are; they may come from a transplant donor. The sequence links TRBV4-1 to TRBJ1-4; TRBD1 aligns with 10 central bases. The nucleotide sequence is given as TGCGCCAGCAGCCAAGATAGGGACAGGGGCGGACTGTTTTTT. The encoded protein is CASSQDRDRGGLFF.